The rows below give T cell receptor beta chains drawn from one sample of a study of early T cells in non-severe SARS-CoV-2 infection. TCRdb processed the 5' RACE reads anew with MiXCR; each CDR3 protein has one entry. The sample lists approximately 80,000 distinct CDR3 sequences, 11% occurring once. The starting material was whole blood, obtained at baseline. The source of these receptors is an adult who was a healthcare worker with PCR-confirmed SARS-CoV-2 infection or an uninfected control (not recorded which). CDR3s include the opening cysteine and the closing phenylalanine or tryptophan. The order of the fields is clone size, J gene, D gene, V gene, CDR3 protein, CDR3 DNA. A D gene is named only where the DNA matches it firmly. Expanded clones get a size class; other rows say once, few or many, or leave the size out.

abundance: few; j_gene: TRBJ2-1; d_gene: -; v_gene: TRBV7-2; CDR3aa: CASSFRPGGYNEQFF; CDR3nt: TGTGCCAGCAGCTTCAGACCCGGGGGATACAATGAGCAGTTCTTC
abundance: few; j_gene: TRBJ2-7; d_gene: TRBD2; v_gene: TRBV3-1; CDR3aa: CASSIGLAAYEQYF; CDR3nt: TGTGCCAGCAGCATCGGACTAGCCGCCTACGAGCAGTACTTC
abundance: -; j_gene: TRBJ2-5; d_gene: -; v_gene: TRBV9; CDR3aa: CASSVDRYQETQYF; CDR3nt: TGTGCCAGCAGCGTAGATAGGTACCAAGAGACCCAGTACTTC
abundance: many; j_gene: TRBJ1-6; d_gene: -; v_gene: TRBV12-3/TRBV12-4; CDR3aa: CASSLDSPLHF; CDR3nt: TGTGCCAGCAGTTTAGACTCACCCCTCCACTTT
abundance: many; j_gene: TRBJ2-3; d_gene: -; v_gene: TRBV6-4; CDR3aa: CASSEISEDTQYF; CDR3nt: TGTGCCAGCAGTGAAATTAGCGAGGATACGCAGTATTTT
abundance: many; j_gene: TRBJ1-1; d_gene: -; v_gene: TRBV20-1; CDR3aa: CSAGGTEAFF; CDR3nt: TGCAGTGCAGGGGGCACTGAAGCTTTCTTT
abundance: few; j_gene: TRBJ1-4; d_gene: TRBD1; v_gene: TRBV12-3/TRBV12-4; CDR3aa: CASSLALGGGIPTFF; CDR3nt: TGTGCCAGCAGTTTAGCGCTAGGGGGCGGGATTCCAACGTTTTTT
abundance: -; j_gene: TRBJ1-6; d_gene: -; v_gene: TRBV2; CDR3aa: CASSFAGNSPLHF; CDR3nt: TGTGCCAGCAGTTTCGCCGGGAATTCACCCCTCCACTTT
abundance: many; j_gene: TRBJ2-5; d_gene: -; v_gene: TRBV28; CDR3aa: CASNGGGAQETQYF; CDR3nt: TGTGCCAGCAATGGGGGCGGAGCACAAGAGACCCAGTACTTC
abundance: many; j_gene: TRBJ2-5; d_gene: -; v_gene: TRBV12-3/TRBV12-4; CDR3aa: CAGWGTPYF; CDR3nt: TGTGCCGGGTGGGGGACTCCATACTTC
abundance: few; j_gene: TRBJ1-5; d_gene: -; v_gene: TRBV12-3/TRBV12-4; CDR3aa: CASSSASGGPQHF; CDR3nt: TGTGCCAGCAGTTCAGCCTCCGGGGGGCCCCAGCATTTT
abundance: few; j_gene: TRBJ2-7; d_gene: -; v_gene: TRBV29-1; CDR3aa: CSARGPYEQYF; CDR3nt: TGCAGTGCGCGAGGTCCCTACGAGCAGTACTTC
abundance: few; j_gene: TRBJ1-3; d_gene: TRBD1; v_gene: TRBV20-1; CDR3aa: CSAVLRDRENTIYF; CDR3nt: TGCAGTGCAGTTCTCCGGGACAGGGAAAACACCATATATTTT
abundance: many; j_gene: TRBJ2-1; d_gene: TRBD2; v_gene: TRBV12-3/TRBV12-4; CDR3aa: CASRPSGGNHNEQFF; CDR3nt: TGTGCCAGCCGACCGAGCGGGGGGAACCACAATGAGCAGTTCTTC
abundance: few; j_gene: TRBJ2-3; d_gene: TRBD2; v_gene: TRBV7-2; CDR3aa: CASSLYSGGLTDTQYF; CDR3nt: TGTGCCAGCAGCTTATATAGCGGGGGCCTCACAGATACGCAGTATTTT
abundance: many; j_gene: TRBJ2-1; d_gene: -; v_gene: TRBV9; CDR3aa: CASSVPPNNEQFF; CDR3nt: TGTGCCAGCAGCGTACCTCCTAACAATGAGCAGTTCTTC
abundance: few; j_gene: TRBJ2-3; d_gene: TRBD1; v_gene: TRBV5-1; CDR3aa: CASTVTGNGVADTQYF; CDR3nt: TGCGCCAGCACGGTGACAGGGAATGGGGTAGCAGATACGCAGTATTTT
abundance: many; j_gene: TRBJ2-1; d_gene: TRBD2; v_gene: TRBV5-1; CDR3aa: CASSPSERGGTISYNEQFF; CDR3nt: TGCGCCAGCAGCCCGTCGGAGCGGGGGGGCACTATCTCGTACAATGAGCAGTTCTTC
abundance: -; j_gene: TRBJ2-1; d_gene: TRBD2; v_gene: TRBV7-2; CDR3aa: CASSPQGTSGGEQFF; CDR3nt: TGTGCCAGCAGTCCTCAAGGGACTAGCGGGGGTGAGCAGTTCTTC
abundance: -; j_gene: TRBJ2-3; d_gene: -; v_gene: TRBV7-6; CDR3aa: CASSLVAGFGTDTQYF; CDR3nt: TGTGCCAGCAGCCTAGTAGCAGGTTTTGGCACAGATACGCAGTATTTT
abundance: few; j_gene: TRBJ1-6; d_gene: -; v_gene: TRBV11-2; CDR3aa: CASSLSLGSPLHF; CDR3nt: TGTGCCAGCAGCTTGAGTTTAGGGTCACCCCTCCACTTT
abundance: -; j_gene: TRBJ1-1; d_gene: -; v_gene: TRBV6-1; CDR3aa: CASSSRPEGGTEAFF; CDR3nt: TGTGCCAGCAGTTCCCGACCCGAGGGAGGCACTGAAGCTTTCTTT
abundance: many; j_gene: TRBJ2-3; d_gene: TRBD2; v_gene: TRBV10-3; CDR3aa: CAISEAGGPSDTQYF; CDR3nt: TGTGCCATCAGTGAGGCGGGGGGGCCCTCGGATACGCAGTATTTT
abundance: -; j_gene: TRBJ2-1; d_gene: TRBD2; v_gene: TRBV28; CDR3aa: CASLAGSSYNEQFF; CDR3nt: TGTGCGTCTCTAGCGGGGAGCTCCTACAATGAGCAGTTCTTC
abundance: -; j_gene: TRBJ1-2; d_gene: -; v_gene: TRBV6-1; CDR3aa: CASSYPTENYGYTF; CDR3nt: TGTGCCAGCAGCTACCCTACAGAGAACTATGGCTACACCTTC
abundance: many; j_gene: TRBJ2-1; d_gene: -; v_gene: TRBV6-5; CDR3aa: CASSKPAPHNEQFF; CDR3nt: TGTGCCAGCAGCAAGCCGGCGCCGCACAATGAGCAGTTCTTC
abundance: -; j_gene: TRBJ1-2; d_gene: -; v_gene: TRBV7-9; CDR3aa: CASSLAVADYGYTF; CDR3nt: TGTGCCAGCAGCTTAGCTGTAGCAGACTATGGCTACACCTTC
abundance: many; j_gene: TRBJ2-3; d_gene: TRBD1; v_gene: TRBV29-1; CDR3aa: CSVLRDRATDTQYF; CDR3nt: TGCAGCGTCCTCCGGGACAGGGCCACAGATACGCAGTATTTT
abundance: many; j_gene: TRBJ2-1; d_gene: TRBD2; v_gene: TRBV7-9; CDR3aa: CASSLGLLAGINEQFF; CDR3nt: TGTGCCAGCAGCTTAGGTCTCCTAGCGGGGATCAATGAGCAGTTCTTC
abundance: many; j_gene: TRBJ1-1; d_gene: -; v_gene: TRBV12-3/TRBV12-4; CDR3aa: CASNTLRNTEAFF; CDR3nt: TGTGCCAGCAACACACTCCGGAACACTGAAGCTTTCTTT
abundance: -; j_gene: TRBJ1-6; d_gene: -; v_gene: TRBV9; CDR3aa: CASSRGDLYNSPLHF; CDR3nt: TGTGCCAGCAGCCGAGGGGACCTCTATAATTCACCCCTCCACTTT
abundance: many; j_gene: TRBJ1-5; d_gene: -; v_gene: TRBV7-9; CDR3aa: CASSGGQPYQPQHF; CDR3nt: TGTGCCAGCAGCGGAGGACAGCCGTATCAGCCCCAGCATTTT
abundance: -; j_gene: TRBJ2-1; d_gene: TRBD2; v_gene: TRBV2; CDR3aa: CASSDAAPSGYNEQFF; CDR3nt: TGTGCCAGCAGTGATGCTGCTCCTAGCGGCTACAATGAGCAGTTCTTC
abundance: few; j_gene: TRBJ1-6; d_gene: TRBD1; v_gene: TRBV11-2; CDR3aa: CASTAGGSLGNSPLHF; CDR3nt: TGTGCCAGCACCGCAGGGGGCAGTCTAGGAAATTCACCCCTCCACTTT
abundance: many; j_gene: TRBJ2-1; d_gene: TRBD2; v_gene: TRBV7-9; CDR3aa: CASSPLQRGAHSSYNEQFF; CDR3nt: TGTGCCAGCAGCCCCCTACAGCGGGGGGCCCACTCCTCCTACAATGAGCAGTTCTTC
abundance: -; j_gene: TRBJ2-3; d_gene: -; v_gene: TRBV3-1; CDR3aa: CASSQGGYTDTQYF; CDR3nt: TGTGCCAGCAGCCAAGGGGGATACACAGATACGCAGTATTTT
abundance: many; j_gene: TRBJ1-1; d_gene: -; v_gene: TRBV29-1; CDR3aa: CSAGDGYTEAFF; CDR3nt: TGCAGCGCTGGAGACGGCTACACTGAAGCTTTCTTT
abundance: many; j_gene: TRBJ2-1; d_gene: -; v_gene: TRBV29-1; CDR3aa: CSVSRYNEQFF; CDR3nt: TGCAGCGTAAGCCGCTACAATGAGCAGTTCTTC
abundance: -; j_gene: TRBJ2-2; d_gene: -; v_gene: TRBV28; CDR3aa: CASSLYAGELFF; CDR3nt: TGTGCCAGCAGTTTATATGCCGGGGAGCTGTTTTTT
abundance: -; j_gene: TRBJ2-7; d_gene: TRBD2; v_gene: TRBV7-2; CDR3aa: CASSLARGTLREQYF; CDR3nt: TGTGCCAGCAGCTTAGCGCGGGGGACCTTGCGCGAGCAGTACTTC
abundance: few; j_gene: TRBJ2-5; d_gene: -; v_gene: TRBV7-2; CDR3aa: CASSLAGAQETQYF; CDR3nt: TGTGCCAGCAGCTTAGCGGGGGCCCAAGAGACCCAGTACTTC
abundance: -; j_gene: TRBJ1-1; d_gene: TRBD1; v_gene: TRBV29-1; CDR3aa: CSVAGTGGIGRTEAFF; CDR3nt: TGCAGCGTCGCCGGGACAGGGGGCATCGGGCGCACTGAAGCTTTCTTT
abundance: -; j_gene: TRBJ2-1; d_gene: -; v_gene: TRBV12-3/TRBV12-4; CDR3aa: CASSSRGLTSNEQFF; CDR3nt: TGTGCCAGCAGTTCCAGGGGACTCACTTCCAATGAGCAGTTCTTC
abundance: -; j_gene: TRBJ1-3; d_gene: -; v_gene: TRBV4-1; CDR3aa: CASSEESSRGNTIYF; CDR3nt: TGCGCCAGCAGCGAAGAATCAAGCCGGGGAAACACCATATATTTT
abundance: many; j_gene: TRBJ2-7; d_gene: -; v_gene: TRBV6-5; CDR3aa: CASSYVGEQYF; CDR3nt: TGTGCCAGCAGTTACGTTGGGGAGCAGTACTTC
abundance: -; j_gene: TRBJ1-1; d_gene: -; v_gene: TRBV28; CDR3aa: CASSLRQAHEAFF; CDR3nt: TGTGCCAGCAGTTTACGGCAGGCCCATGAAGCTTTCTTT
abundance: many; j_gene: TRBJ2-3; d_gene: TRBD2; v_gene: TRBV20-1; CDR3aa: CSAITPAGGSTDTQYF; CDR3nt: TGCAGTGCTATCACCCCAGCGGGGGGAAGCACAGATACGCAGTATTTT
abundance: many; j_gene: TRBJ1-6; d_gene: -; v_gene: TRBV6-1; CDR3aa: CASSEARNSPLHF; CDR3nt: TGTGCCAGCAGTGAAGCCCGGAATTCACCCCTCCACTTT
abundance: -; j_gene: TRBJ2-2; d_gene: -; v_gene: TRBV18; CDR3aa: CASSRDTGTGELFF; CDR3nt: TGTGCCAGCTCAAGGGACACCGGCACCGGGGAGCTGTTTTTT
abundance: -; j_gene: TRBJ2-3; d_gene: TRBD2; v_gene: TRBV6-5; CDR3aa: CASSPSSTSGGQYF; CDR3nt: TGTGCCAGCAGCCCCTCCTCTACTAGCGGGGGGCAGTATTTT
abundance: few; j_gene: TRBJ1-1; d_gene: TRBD1; v_gene: TRBV7-9; CDR3aa: CASSQTGGAGTEAFF; CDR3nt: TGTGCCAGCAGTCAAACAGGGGGCGCGGGTACTGAAGCTTTCTTT
abundance: -; j_gene: TRBJ2-1; d_gene: -; v_gene: TRBV20-1; CDR3aa: CSAILGVHNEQFF; CDR3nt: TGCAGTGCTATACTCGGGGTCCACAATGAGCAGTTCTTC